This record covers a single T cell receptor beta chain. This sample was included in a study of blood T cell repertoires in COVID-19. Turning to the study itself: Acute and convalescent COVID-19 samples came from the United States, Italy and Spain. Sample material is recorded as cDNA or gDNA derived from T cells, B-cell-depleted T cells, or PBMCs.

In the original workflow: Nucleated cell number was recorded as an estimate derived from reference gene primer amplification. The assay was immunoSEQ multiplex PCR, and TCRdb's table has in-frame clones only and misses some. Clone size and the V and J calls come from that table; the DNA yielded D and trimming. In the table there are 40,000 to 50,000 clones, roughly 82% of which are singletons. Sequencing input: peripheral blood. The TCR sequence derives from a woman aged 55-69 years with acute or convalescent COVID-19.

The CDR3 loop is CASSLTGGRTEAFF. For the CDR3, the DNA is TGTGCCAGCAGCTTAACAGGGGGCCGGACTGAAGCTTTCTTT. This chain uses TRBV7-2 with TRBJ1-1; 9 bases agree with TRBD1. V was clipped by 2 bases and J by 5 bases; unmatched bases: 3. CDR3 length: 14 residues. Germline lookup yields CDR1 SGHTA and CDR2 FQGNSA.